The T cell receptor beta chain under discussion was sequenced for a study of shared clonotypes between healthy human individuals. Study details: The plates for each donor numbered three CD4 naive, three CD4 memory, two CD8 naive and one CD8 memory.

To note about this clone: No antigen is known for it.

The assay was immunoSEQ multiplex PCR, and TCRdb's table has in-frame clones only and misses some. The sample has about a million clones, 60% to 80% seen once; the top ten hold about 1.5%. CD4+ cells were split into CD45RA+ naive and CD45RA-negative memory subsets. Study outcomes and limitations: The authors sampled blood alone, and tissue repertoires likely differ. Relative to clonotypes present in all four donors, those not shared had lower generation probabilities.

The V gene lost 0 bases and the J gene lost 6 bases, with 15 bases spanning the gap. The germline CDR1 and CDR2 sequences are MNHNS and SASEGT. There are 17 residues in the CDR3. This sequence was found in a man younger than 35 in good health. The sample consisted of memory CD4+ T cells sorted from blood. Described subset: CD45RA-negative fraction. J is TRBJ1-6 and V is TRBV6-1; D is undetermined. CDR3 sequence: CASSEANFLPINSPLHF. The CDR3 DNA follows: TGTGCCAGCAGTGAAGCCAACTTTCTCCCCATTAATTCACCCCTCCACTTT.